Listed below are T cell receptor beta chains from one sample, sequenced in a study of shared clonotypes between healthy human individuals. Sequencing was performed with immunoSEQ multiplex PCR; in TCRdb, only in-frame clones are kept and a portion is missing. Of approximately 2,000,000 clones in the sample, just under 95% were seen once. The sequenced material came from naive CD4+ T cells from PBMCs. Every receptor here comes from a man between 18 and 35 years old in good health. Some clones in this sample may be carry-over from other donors' samples. Both conserved end residues are part of each CDR3. D genes are given only for firm matches. The size field is filled for only some rows; it gives once, few, many or a size class.

D gene	V gene	J gene	clone size	CDR3 protein	CDR3 DNA
TRBD1	TRBV19	TRBJ2-3	NA	CASSIARTGSTDTQYF	TGTGCCAGTAGTATAGCTAGGACAGGGTCAACGGATACGCAGTATTTT
TRBD1	TRBV11-1	TRBJ2-1	NA	CASRPGGIGRSYNEQFF	TGTGCCAGCCGTCCAGGGGGAATCGGTAGGTCCTACAATGAGCAGTTCTTC
NA	TRBV6-1	TRBJ2-3	NA	CASKSRGSTDTQYF	TGTGCCAGCAAGTCTCGCGGGAGCACAGATACGCAGTATTTT
NA	TRBV13	TRBJ1-4	NA	CASSFRASSLFNEKLFF	TGTGCCAGCAGCTTTCGGGCCTCCTCCCTCTTTAATGAAAAACTGTTTTTT
TRBD2	TRBV28	TRBJ2-1	NA	CATNLRTSGTYNEQFF	TGTGCCACCAACCTTCGGACTAGCGGGACCTACAATGAGCAGTTCTTC
NA	TRBV7-8	TRBJ2-2	NA	CASRASSTGELFF	TGTGCCAGCAGGGCTAGTTCCACCGGGGAGCTGTTTTTT
TRBD1	TRBV4-1	TRBJ2-5	NA	CASSQGQGPGETQYF	TGCGCCAGCAGCCAGGGACAGGGGCCGGGGGAGACCCAGTACTTC
TRBD1	TRBV7-3	TRBJ1-2	NA	CASSGGEGAEYGYTF	TGTGCCAGCAGTGGCGGGGAGGGGGCAGAATATGGCTACACCTTC
TRBD1	TRBV7-3	TRBJ2-5	NA	CASSLLGQGQTQYF	TGTGCCAGCAGCTTACTGGGACAGGGCCAGACCCAGTACTTC
NA	TRBV28	TRBJ1-1	NA	CASSLLLGATEAFF	TGTGCCAGCAGTTTGCTGTTGGGGGCCACTGAAGCTTTCTTT
TRBD2	TRBV7-3	TRBJ2-5	NA	CASSLNGLAGAFVRETQYF	TGTGCCAGCAGCTTAAACGGTCTAGCGGGAGCCTTCGTGCGGGAGACCCAGTACTTC
NA	TRBV7-2	TRBJ1-5	NA	CASSFTLQPQHF	TGTGCCAGCAGCTTCACCCTTCAGCCCCAGCATTTT
TRBD1	TRBV29-1	TRBJ1-2	NA	CSVEGGTQTGDGGYTF	TGCAGCGTTGAAGGAGGAACCCAGACAGGGGACGGTGGCTACACCTTC
TRBD1	TRBV5-1	TRBJ1-1	NA	CASSRLGTGLNTEAFF	TGCGCCAGCAGCCGCCTCGGGACAGGGCTGAACACTGAAGCTTTCTTT
TRBD1	TRBV5-1	TRBJ2-5	NA	CASSAVQGHQETQYF	TGCGCCAGCAGCGCCGTACAGGGGCACCAAGAGACCCAGTACTTC
TRBD2	TRBV28	TRBJ2-1	NA	CASSLWRSGRGEGVSYNEQFF	TGTGCCAGCAGTTTATGGAGGAGCGGGAGGGGAGAGGGGGTCTCCTACAATGAGCAGTTCTTC
NA	TRBV5-4	TRBJ1-1	NA	CASSGRQANTEAFF	TGTGCCAGCAGCGGAAGACAGGCGAACACTGAAGCTTTCTTT
NA	TRBV5-6	TRBJ1-3	NA	CASSAGVTSGNTIYF	TGTGCCAGCAGCGCAGGGGTAACGTCTGGAAACACCATATATTTT
TRBD1	TRBV9	TRBJ1-1	NA	CASSSRSGQGGTEAFF	TGTGCCAGCAGCTCTCGTTCGGGACAGGGTGGTACTGAAGCTTTCTTT
NA	TRBV6-5	TRBJ1-1	NA	CASSYSRNRAAFF	TGTGCCAGCAGTTACTCTAGGAACCGGGCCGCTTTCTTT
TRBD2	TRBV11-2	TRBJ2-1	NA	CASSPRLAGDNEQFF	TGTGCCAGCAGTCCAAGACTAGCGGGAGACAATGAGCAGTTCTTC
NA	TRBV7-2	TRBJ1-1	NA	CASSFRGNTEAFF	TGTGCCAGCAGCTTTAGAGGGAACACTGAAGCTTTCTTT
TRBD2	TRBV28	TRBJ2-7	NA	CASSLRLAGVPEQYF	TGTGCCAGCAGTTTAAGACTAGCGGGAGTTCCCGAGCAGTACTTC
NA	TRBV15	TRBJ1-2	NA	CATSRDISGYYGYTF	TGTGCCACCAGCAGAGATATCTCAGGTTACTATGGCTACACCTTC
NA	TRBV5-1	TRBJ2-3	NA	CASSLGQSTDTQYF	TGCGCCAGCAGTCTCGGGCAGTCCACAGATACGCAGTATTTT
TRBD2	TRBV7-2	TRBJ2-1	NA	CASSLVLAGRGAYNEQFF	TGTGCCAGCAGCTTAGTTCTAGCGGGAAGAGGCGCCTACAATGAGCAGTTCTTC
NA	TRBV5-1	TRBJ1-6	NA	CASSLGQSGNSPLHF	TGCGCCAGCAGCTTAGGACAGTCTGGGAATTCACCCCTCCACTTT
TRBD1	TRBV6-5	TRBJ1-1	few	CASSPLGQGDTEAFF	TGTGCCAGCAGTCCACTGGGACAGGGGGACACTGAAGCTTTCTTT
TRBD2	TRBV7-6	TRBJ2-3	once	CASSTYSGSSPDTQYF	TGTGCCAGCAGCACCTATAGCGGGAGTAGCCCAGATACGCAGTATTTT
NA	TRBV2	TRBJ1-1	NA	CASTSETDTEAFF	TGTGCCAGCACGTCAGAAACCGACACTGAAGCTTTCTTT
NA	TRBV7-9	TRBJ2-1	NA	CASAGQSYLLSNEQFF	TGTGCCAGCGCGGGACAGTCCTACCTACTTTCCAATGAGCAGTTCTTC
NA	TRBV28	TRBJ2-7	NA	CASTLFRGATYEQYF	TGTGCCAGCACCCTTTTCCGGGGAGCCACCTACGAGCAGTACTTC
TRBD2	TRBV4-1	TRBJ2-2	NA	CASSQGLAGGPGTGELFF	TGCGCCAGCAGCCAAGGACTAGCGGGAGGGCCCGGCACCGGGGAGCTGTTTTTT
NA	TRBV7-4	TRBJ2-7	once	CASSLLPDRSYEQYF	TGTGCCAGCAGCTTACTTCCTGATCGTTCCTACGAGCAGTACTTC
TRBD1	TRBV27	TRBJ2-7	NA	CASSSQGAGYEQYF	TGTGCCAGCAGTTCACAGGGGGCCGGGTACGAGCAGTACTTC
TRBD1	TRBV18	TRBJ2-7	NA	CASGWDRSSYEQYF	TGTGCCAGCGGGTGGGACAGAAGCTCCTACGAGCAGTACTTC
NA	TRBV9	TRBJ2-1	NA	CASSFGGGSSYNEQFF	TGTGCCAGCAGCTTTGGCGGAGGAAGCTCCTACAATGAGCAGTTCTTC
NA	TRBV4-1	TRBJ2-7	few	CASSQVPQPNYEQYF	TGCGCCAGCAGCCAAGTACCACAGCCTAACTACGAGCAGTACTTC
NA	TRBV19	TRBJ2-1	NA	CASSVTLGVLSYNEQFF	TGTGCCAGTAGTGTTACGTTAGGGGTCCTCTCCTACAATGAGCAGTTCTTC
NA	TRBV6-5	TRBJ1-2	NA	CASSYGGRLYGYTF	TGTGCCAGCAGTTACGGGGGACGGCTCTATGGCTACACCTTC
NA	TRBV18	TRBJ1-5	once	CASSPPQASRGNQPQHF	TGTGCCAGCTCACCACCGCAGGCATCAAGGGGGAATCAGCCCCAGCATTTT
NA	TRBV7-2	TRBJ1-5	NA	CASSSSGGYSNQPQHF	TGTGCCAGCAGCAGCTCTGGCGGGTATAGCAATCAGCCCCAGCATTTT
TRBD1	TRBV5-4	TRBJ2-2	NA	CASSSGQGRNTGELFF	TGTGCCAGCAGCTCAGGACAGGGGCGAAACACCGGGGAGCTGTTTTTT
NA	TRBV7-2	TRBJ1-2	NA	CASSLGWLNYGYTF	TGTGCCAGCAGCTTAGGTTGGTTGAACTATGGCTACACCTTC
NA	TRBV5-6	TRBJ1-6	NA	CASSEVTGASPLHF	TGTGCCAGCAGCGAAGTGACGGGGGCTTCACCCCTCCACTTT
NA	TRBV5-1	TRBJ2-2	NA	CASSLLTSGDTGELFF	TGCGCCAGCAGCTTGCTCACCTCCGGGGACACCGGGGAGCTGTTTTTT
NA	TRBV7-9	TRBJ2-5	NA	CASSYSGETQYF	TGTGCCAGCAGCTACTCGGGGGAGACCCAGTACTTC
NA	TRBV5-1	TRBJ1-1	NA	CASSLEAASLNTEAFF	TGCGCCAGCAGCTTGGAGGCAGCGAGCTTGAACACTGAAGCTTTCTTT
NA	TRBV4-3	TRBJ1-5	NA	CASSQGPPAQVFDQPQHF	TGCGCCAGCAGCCAAGGTCCCCCGGCACAGGTCTTCGATCAGCCCCAGCATTTT
TRBD1	TRBV28	TRBJ1-1	NA	CASIPADGQGGPEAFF	TGTGCCAGCATCCCGGCTGACGGACAGGGAGGACCTGAAGCTTTCTTT
NA	TRBV5-5	TRBJ1-1	NA	CASSPRPGARDTEAFF	TGTGCCAGCAGCCCCCGCCCGGGGGCGCGCGACACTGAAGCTTTCTTT
TRBD2	TRBV7-2	TRBJ2-1	NA	CASSDRGLAGERPGNEQFF	TGTGCCAGCAGCGACAGAGGACTAGCGGGAGAGCGTCCGGGCAATGAGCAGTTCTTC
TRBD1	TRBV6-1	TRBJ1-5	NA	CASGRTGPNNQPQHF	TGTGCCAGCGGTAGGACAGGGCCTAACAATCAGCCCCAGCATTTT